The 31 T cell receptor beta chains listed next were all sequenced from one sample in a study of blood T cell repertoires in COVID-19. Sequencing used immunoSEQ multiplex PCR; TCRdb keeps in-frame clones, though not all of them. The sample has hundreds of thousands of clones, around nine tenths seen once; the top ten hold over 6%. Material for sequencing was PBMCs or T cells enriched from blood (not recorded which). The source of these receptors is a woman aged 40 to 50 who had recovered from COVID-19.

The V call is TRBV2, the J call TRBJ1-2, with no clear D. This CDR3 has 12 amino acids. Germline V gene data show CDR1 as SNHLY and CDR2 as FYNNEI. Trimming took off 4 bases at V and 8 bases at J, with 11 bases between the two ends. The CDR3 coding sequence is TGTGCCAGCAGTGTTGGCCGCGGGGGCTACACCTTC. The encoded protein is CASSVGRGGYTF.

The V call is TRBV30, the J call TRBJ1-2, with TRBD1 identical over 8 bases. CDR3 length: 14 residues. Germline CDR1 GTSNPN, CDR2 SVGIG (reference sequence). After removal of 4 bases from V and 6 bases from J, the junction contained 10 bases not matched to a gene. The CDR3 here is CAWKIQGDSHGYTF. For the CDR3, the DNA is TGTGCCTGGAAGATACAGGGGGATTCACATGGCTACACCTTC. Filled out from reference TRBV30 and TRBJ1-2, the complete variable domain reads SQTIHQWPATLVQPVGSPLSLECTVEGTSNPNLYWYRQAAGRGLQLLFYSVGIGQISSEVPQNLSASRPQDRQFILSSKKLLLSDSGFYLCAWKIQGDSHGYTFGSGTRLTVV.

This clone was counted at least ten times. V usage is TRBV4-2 and J usage is TRBJ1-2; 7 bases map to TRBD1. CDR1 is LGHNA, CDR2 YNFKEQ, per germline. The length of the CDR3 is 13 residues. Losses at the gene ends were 0 bases for V and 10 bases for J; bases not matched to a gene: 5. The CDR3 protein is CASSQDLGQDYTF. Written as DNA, the CDR3 is TGTGCCAGCAGCCAAGATCTAGGACAGGACTACACCTTC.

J is TRBJ1-6 and V is TRBV5-5; weak D call: TRBD1 (6 bases). There are 14 residues in the CDR3. Germline V lookup: CDR1 SGHKS, CDR2 YYEKEE (reference sequence). V lost 3 bases to trimming and J lost 10 bases, with 14 bases between them. The CDR3 DNA follows: TGTGCCAGCAGCTCCGGGACACTCAGCTCACCCCTCCACTTT. Translating it yields CASSSGTLSSPLHF. Full variable domain (outside the CDR3, taken from reference TRBV5-5 and TRBJ1-6): DAGVTQSPTHLIKTRGQQVTLRCSPISGHKSVSWYQQVLGQGPQFIFQYYEKEERGRGNFPDRFSARQFPNYSSELNVNALLLGDSALYLCASSSGTLSSPLHFGNGTRLTVT.

J is TRBJ2-1 and V is TRBV19; 10 bases align to TRBD1. The germline gives CDR1 LNHDA, CDR2 SQIVND (reference sequence). The V segment lost 1 base and the J segment 6 bases; nucleotides outside the gene matches: 3. The CDR3 has 15 residues. In DNA form, the CDR3 reads TGTGCCAGTAGTATAGGGACAGGGGGAATCAATGAGCAGTTCTTC. Its translation: CASSIGTGGINEQFF.

The gene calls are TRBV7-2 and TRBJ2-5; maybe TRBD2 (6 bases). This CDR3 comprises 15 residues. The V and J ends lost 3 bases and 0 bases respectively, with 11 bases between them. Germline V CDR1 and CDR2: SGHTA, FQGNSA. The CDR3 DNA follows: TGTGCCAGCAGCTTCAGTCGGGGGTACCAAGAGACCCAGTACTTC. This translates into CASSFSRGYQETQYF. Filled out from reference TRBV7-2 and TRBJ2-5, the complete variable domain reads GAGVSQSPSNKVTEKGKDVELRCDPISGHTALYWYRQSLGQGLEFLIYFQGNSAPDKSGLPSDRFSAERTGGSVSTLTIQRTQQEDSAVYLCASSFSRGYQETQYFGPGTRLLVL.

This clone was seen a single time. V and J are TRBV28 and TRBJ2-1, with 10 bases fitting TRBD2. The CDR3 contains 18 residues. Losses at the gene ends were 6 bases for V and 1 base for J; bases not matched to a gene: 12. From germline, CDR1 is MDHEN and CDR2 SYDVKM. The CDR3 reads CASSLQREGILSYNEQFF. The CDR3 bases are TGTGCCAGCAGCCTCCAGCGGGAGGGTATATTATCCTACAATGAGCAGTTCTTC.

The chain carries TRBV28 and TRBJ2-7; D gene uncertain. Germline lookup yields CDR1 MDHEN and CDR2 SYDVKM. V was cut by 7 bases and J by 2 bases, with 6 bases left in between. This CDR3 is built from 11 residues. The CDR3 spells CASTSPYEQYF. CDR3 DNA sequence: TGTGCCAGCACCTCCCCCTACGAGCAGTACTTC.

The chain recombines TRBV7-6 with TRBJ2-1, with 9 bases aligning to TRBD2. The germline V gene encodes CDR1 SGHVS and CDR2 FNYEAQ. This CDR3 is built from 15 residues. V gave up 5 bases and J gave up 9 bases; unmatched junction bases: 11. CDR3 sequence (DNA): TGTGCCAGCAGCCTGGGGGGCGGGAGGGCCGCTGAGCAGTTCTTC. Encoded protein: CASSLGGGRAAEQFF. The complete variable domain, with remaining parts taken from reference TRBV7-6 and TRBJ2-1, reads GAGVSQSPRYKVTKRGQDVALRCDPISGHVSLYWYRQALGQGPEFLTYFNYEAQQDKSGLPNDRFSAERPEGSISTLTIQRTEQRDSAMYRCASSLGGGRAAEQFFGPGTRLTVL.

The J gene is TRBJ2-5, the V gene TRBV5-8; 7 nucleotides line up with TRBD2. V dropped 0 bases and J dropped 9; count of bases not matched to a gene: 14. The CDR3 contains 16 residues. Germline V gene lookup returns CDR1 SGHTS and CDR2 YDEGEE. The CDR3 loop is CASSLGPRETATPQYF. Written as DNA, the CDR3 is TGTGCCAGCAGCTTGGGACCGCGGGAGACGGCAACGCCCCAGTACTTC.

The chain joins TRBV6-5 to TRBJ2-2, with a weak D call TRBD1 (6 bases). Germline CDR1 MNHEY, CDR2 SVGAGI. V lost 8 bases and J lost 2, with 9 bases in between. This CDR3 contains 13 residues. The CDR3 coding sequence is TGTGCCAGCCGGACAGAAAACACCGGGGAGCTGTTTTTT. Its translation is CASRTENTGELFF.

The chain couples TRBV28 to TRBJ1-2; TRBD1 aligns across 8 bases. The CDR3 consists of 16 residues. The J segment lost 6 bases and the V segment lost 5 bases, leaving 14 bases of the junction unmatched. CDR1 and CDR2 from the germline V gene are MDHEN and SYDVKM. The CDR3 spells CASSTTGTGINHGYTF. In DNA, the CDR3 is TGTGCCAGCAGTACCACCGGGACAGGCATAAACCATGGCTACACCTTC.

J is TRBJ2-5 and V is TRBV7-2; D possibly corresponds to TRBD2 (5 bases). Germline V gene data show CDR1 as SGHTA and CDR2 as FQGNSA. The CDR3 has 16 amino acids. The V end was cut by 5 bases, the J end by 5 bases, with 21 bases between. The CDR3 sequence: CASSPRARGTGETQYF. DNA of the CDR3: TGTGCCAGCAGCCCCCGGGCTCGGGGAACGGGGGAGACCCAGTACTTC.

V is TRBV5-1 and J is TRBJ2-5; TRBD2 matches at 16 bases. With V trimmed by 1 base and J by 3 bases, 9 bases remained unmatched. Germline V CDR1 and CDR2: SGHRS, YFSETQ. The CDR3 runs 19 residues. The CDR3 nucleotides read TGCGCCAGCAGCTTGAGGGGACTAGCGGGAGGGCCAGGGGAAGAGACCCAGTACTTC. Its translation is CASSLRGLAGGPGEETQYF.

The genes are TRBV27 and TRBJ1-1, with D possibly being TRBD1 (6 bases). CDR3 length equals 15 residues. Trimming shortened V by 5 bases and J by 1 base, and 14 bases separated the two germline ends. The germline V gene has CDR1 MNHEY and CDR2 SMNVEV (reference sequence). The CDR3 loop is CASSPRTARNTEAFF. In DNA, the CDR3 is TGTGCCAGCAGTCCCCGGACAGCTCGGAACACTGAAGCTTTCTTT.

The chain uses TRBV7-9 and TRBJ1-3; TRBD1 agrees at 8 bases. Germline CDR1 reads SEHNR; CDR2 reads FQNEAQ (reference sequence). The CDR3 runs to 16 residues. The junction had 10 bases not matched to a gene; V was cut back by 7 bases and J by 2 bases. The DNA of the CDR3 is TGTGCCAGCACATTACCGGACAGGGCCACTGGAAACACCATATATTTT. Its protein product is CASTLPDRATGNTIYF.

The CDR3 spells CASSLAGGRPANTEAFF. As DNA, the CDR3 is TGTGCCAGCAGCTTAGCGGGGGGGCGTCCGGCGAACACTGAAGCTTTCTTT. The chain joins TRBV7-6 to TRBJ1-1; possibly TRBD1 for D (6 bases). The CDR3 consists of 17 residues. Germline V lookup: CDR1 SGHVS, CDR2 FNYEAQ. Trimming took 0 bases from V and 1 from J, leaving 15 bases between them.

J is TRBJ1-1 and V is TRBV4-2; D gene uncertain. CDR1 LGHNA and CDR2 YNFKEQ come from the germline V gene. The CDR3 extends over 13 amino acids. V was cut by 3 bases and J by 1 base, with 6 bases left in between. The CDR3: CASSQAGNTEAFF. CDR3 coding DNA: TGTGCCAGCAGCCAGGCAGGGAACACTGAAGCTTTCTTT.

The chain joins TRBV28 to TRBJ2-1, with TRBD2 identical over 12 bases. This CDR3 region has 16 residues. Trimming at V came to 4 bases and at J to 8 bases, leaving 9 bases not matched to a gene. Germline values: CDR1 MDHEN, CDR2 SYDVKM. Written as DNA, the CDR3 is TGTGCCAGCAGTTCCCGACGGGGACTAGCGGGTCATGAGCAGTTCTTC. Its protein is CASSSRRGLAGHEQFF.

The gene calls are TRBV24-1 and TRBJ2-5; 7 nucleotides line up with TRBD2. CDR3 size: 13 residues. V dropped 6 bases and J dropped 2; count of bases not matched to a gene: 2. Germline V lookup: CDR1 KGHDR, CDR2 SFDVKD. The CDR3 region has the DNA TGTGCCACCAGTTCTAGCGGTCAAGAGACCCAGTACTTC. Protein product: CATSSSGQETQYF.

The chain carries TRBV6-4 and TRBJ2-7, with D uncertain. V was shortened by 4 bases and J by 5 bases, with 12 bases between the two germline ends. This CDR3 spans 13 amino acids. Germline CDR1 is MRHNA and CDR2 is SNTAGT. This CDR3 reads CASSARLSNEQYF. CDR3 sequence (DNA): TGTGCCAGCAGTGCCCGGTTATCCAACGAGCAGTACTTC.

The chain has TRBV6-1 and TRBJ2-7; 10 bases line up with TRBD1. CDR1 is MNHNS, CDR2 SASEGT, per germline. J was trimmed by 6 bases and V by 3 bases; bases with no gene match: 8. The CDR3 consists of 15 residues. CDR3 residues: CASSDIRDRGLEQYF. DNA of the CDR3: TGTGCCAGCAGTGATATACGGGACAGGGGACTCGAGCAGTACTTC.

The chain is built from TRBV20-1 and TRBJ2-3; the match to TRBD2 covers 11 bases. The CDR3 consists of 15 residues. J gave up 6 bases and V 3 bases, and 8 bases lay outside the gene matches. CDR1 and CDR2 from the germline V gene are DFQATT and SNEGSKA (reference sequence). The CDR3 loop is CSASTSGSPIDTQYF. The DNA for the CDR3 is TGCAGTGCTAGTACTAGCGGGAGCCCCATCGATACGCAGTATTTT.

The V and J genes are TRBV5-1 and TRBJ2-2; TRBD2 aligns across 8 bases. The CDR3 runs to 17 residues. The V and J ends lost 4 bases and 0 bases, in that order; junction bases with no gene match: 8. Germline V gene lookup returns CDR1 SGHRS and CDR2 YFSETQ. CDR3 coding DNA: TGCGCCAGCAGCGGGACTAGGATGTCGACGAACACCGGGGAGCTGTTTTTT. Translating gives CASSGTRMSTNTGELFF.

This chain joins TRBV7-8 and TRBJ2-3; 8 nucleotides line up with TRBD2. V lost 1 base, J lost 6 bases, and 9 bases stayed unmatched. CDR1 SGHVS and CDR2 FQNEAQ come from the germline V gene. The CDR3 sequence is 16 residues long. CDR3 in DNA: TGTGCCAGCAGCTTAGGGGGCGGGAGGCCGGGGGATACGCAGTATTTT. Translation: CASSLGGGRPGDTQYF.

This clone occurred a few times. This rearrangement joins TRBV19 to TRBJ1-6, with no clear D. The V gene's germline CDR1 is LNHDA and CDR2 SQIVND (reference sequence). V dropped 3 bases and J dropped 7 bases, with 7 bases sitting between them. This CDR3 spans 13 amino acids. The CDR3 reads CASSIAGNSPLHF. For the CDR3, the DNA is TGTGCCAGTAGTATTGCTGGCAATTCACCCCTCCACTTT.

The V call is TRBV4-2, the J call TRBJ2-2, with 13 bases matching TRBD2. The CDR3 runs 18 residues. The V and J ends lost 4 bases and 0 bases, in that order; junction bases with no gene match: 5. From germline, CDR1 is LGHNA and CDR2 YNFKEQ. Written as DNA, the CDR3 is TGTGCCAGCAGCCCAAAGGGGACTAGCGGGGCGAACACCGGGGAGCTGTTTTTT. Translation: CASSPKGTSGANTGELFF.

The chain has TRBV29-1 and TRBJ2-7; 7 bases map to TRBD2. Germline values: CDR1 SQVTM, CDR2 ANQGSEA. J lost 8 bases, V lost 0 bases, and 16 bases had no gene match. CDR3 length: 16 residues. The CDR3 DNA reads TGCAGCGTTGAAGATGTGATCGGGGGACTAACTTTGAAGCAGTACTTC. It encodes CSVEDVIGGLTLKQYF.

This chain links TRBV4-3 with TRBJ1-3; D is ambiguous. Deletions cut 0 bases from V and 0 bases from J, with 12 bases between. The CDR3 is 17 amino acids. CDR1 and CDR2 (germline): LGHNA, YSLEER. CDR3 residues: CASSQESAGHSGNTIYF. The DNA for the CDR3 is TGCGCCAGCAGCCAAGAGTCGGCGGGTCACTCTGGAAACACCATATATTTT.

The rearrangement uses TRBV19 and TRBJ1-1, with no clear D. Per germline, CDR1 LNHDA and CDR2 SQIVND (reference sequence). CDR3 size: 13 residues. CDR3 DNA sequence: TGTGCTGCCGTCACAGTCAGGAACACTGAAGCTTTCTTT. Its protein product is CAAVTVRNTEAFF.

V usage is TRBV4-1 and J usage is TRBJ2-7; 8 bases match TRBD1. Germline V gene lookup returns CDR1 MGHRA and CDR2 YSYEKL. The CDR3 has 13 amino acids. J lost 6 bases, V lost 6 bases, and 7 bases had no gene match. The CDR3 DNA sequence: TGCGCCAGCAGTCCCGACAGGGGACGCGAGCAGTACTTC. It is translated as CASSPDRGREQYF.